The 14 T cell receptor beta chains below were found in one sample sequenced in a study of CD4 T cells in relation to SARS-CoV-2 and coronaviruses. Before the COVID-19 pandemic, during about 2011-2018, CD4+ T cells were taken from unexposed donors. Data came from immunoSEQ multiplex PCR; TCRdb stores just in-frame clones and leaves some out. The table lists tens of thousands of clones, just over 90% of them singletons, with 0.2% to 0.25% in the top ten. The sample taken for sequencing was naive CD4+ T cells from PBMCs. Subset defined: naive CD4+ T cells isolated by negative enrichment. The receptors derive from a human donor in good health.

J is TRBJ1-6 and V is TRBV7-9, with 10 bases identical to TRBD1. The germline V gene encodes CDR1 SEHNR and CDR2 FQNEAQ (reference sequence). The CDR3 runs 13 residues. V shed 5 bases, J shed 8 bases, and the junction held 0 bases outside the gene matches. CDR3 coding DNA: TGTGCCAGCAGCGGGACAGGGGATTCACCCCTCCACTTT. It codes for CASSGTGDSPLHF.

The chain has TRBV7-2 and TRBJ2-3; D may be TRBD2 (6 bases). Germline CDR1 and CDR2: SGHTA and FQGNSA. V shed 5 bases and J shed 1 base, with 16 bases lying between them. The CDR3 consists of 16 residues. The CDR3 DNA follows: TGTGCCAGCAGCCCCCTGGGTAGCGGACGCACAGATACGCAGTATTTT. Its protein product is CASSPLGSGRTDTQYF.

In DNA, the CDR3 is TGTGCCAGCAGCCCCGAGCGGGTCACCGGGGAGCTGTTTTTT. Its translation is CASSPERVTGELFF. V and J are TRBV2 and TRBJ2-2; the D gene is possibly TRBD2 (6 bases). Per germline, CDR1 SNHLY and CDR2 FYNNEI. V gave up 6 bases and J gave up 4 bases, with 12 bases separating them. This CDR3 comprises 14 residues. The full variable domain, in which reference TRBV2 and TRBJ2-2 provide the parts outside the CDR3, is EPEVTQTPSHQVTQMGQEVILRCVPISNHLYFYWYRQILGQKVEFLVSFYNNEISEKSEIFDDQFSVERPDGSNFTLKIRSTKLEDSAMYFCASSPERVTGELFFGEGSRLTVL.

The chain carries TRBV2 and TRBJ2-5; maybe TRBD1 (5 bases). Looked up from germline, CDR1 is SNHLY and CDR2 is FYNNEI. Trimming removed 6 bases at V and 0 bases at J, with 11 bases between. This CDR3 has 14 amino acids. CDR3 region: CASRDKTYQETQYF. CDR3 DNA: TGTGCCAGCAGGGACAAGACTTACCAAGAGACCCAGTACTTC. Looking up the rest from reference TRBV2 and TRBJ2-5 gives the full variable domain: EPEVTQTPSHQVTQMGQEVILRCVPISNHLYFYWYRQILGQKVEFLVSFYNNEISEKSEIFDDQFSVERPDGSNFTLKIRSTKLEDSAMYFCASRDKTYQETQYFGPGTRLLVL.

The CDR3 DNA reads as TGTGCCAGTTCCAGGGTAAACAATGAGCAGTTCTTC. It yields the protein CASSRVNNEQFF. This sequence joins TRBV27 and TRBJ2-1; possible D gene TRBD1, 5 bases. CDR1 MNHEY and CDR2 SMNVEV come from the germline V gene (reference sequence). The V gene lost 9 bases and the J gene lost 5 bases, with 11 bases spanning the gap. The CDR3 has 12 amino acids.

The CDR3 reads CASSPRDGTQYF. The DNA of the CDR3 is TGTGCCAGCAGCCCAAGGGATGGAACGCAGTATTTT. V is TRBV7-3 and J is TRBJ2-3; no reliable D call. The CDR3 runs 12 residues. Germline lookup yields CDR1 SGHTA and CDR2 FQGTGA. Trimming took off 5 bases at V and 9 bases at J, with 12 bases between the two ends.

CDR3 sequence (DNA): TGTGCCACCAGTGACCCGCAGTCTTACGAGCAGTACTTC. Encoded protein: CATSDPQSYEQYF. The chain employs TRBV24-1 and TRBJ2-7, with D unresolved. V was trimmed by 4 bases and J by 4 bases, leaving 10 bases between them. Germline CDR1 KGHDR, CDR2 SFDVKD. This CDR3 contains 13 residues.

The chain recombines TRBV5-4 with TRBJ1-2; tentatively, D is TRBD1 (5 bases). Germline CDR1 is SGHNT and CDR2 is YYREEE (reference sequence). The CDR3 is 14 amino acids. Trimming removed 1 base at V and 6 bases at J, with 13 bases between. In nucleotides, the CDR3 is TGTGCCAGCAGCTTGAGGGGAGGGTCCGATGGCTACACCTTC. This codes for CASSLRGGSDGYTF.

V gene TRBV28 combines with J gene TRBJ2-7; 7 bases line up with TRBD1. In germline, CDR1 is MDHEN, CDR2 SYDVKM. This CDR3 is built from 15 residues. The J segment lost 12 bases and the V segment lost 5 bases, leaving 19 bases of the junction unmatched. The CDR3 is CASSRDSGGLVRWYF. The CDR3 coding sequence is TGTGCCAGCAGTCGGGACAGTGGGGGTTTAGTGCGTTGGTACTTC.

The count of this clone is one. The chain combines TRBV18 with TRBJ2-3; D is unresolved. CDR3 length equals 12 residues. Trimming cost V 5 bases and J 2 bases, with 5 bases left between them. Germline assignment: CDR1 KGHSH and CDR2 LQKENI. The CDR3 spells CASSSFTDTQYF. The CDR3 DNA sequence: TGTGCCAGCTCATCATTCACAGATACGCAGTATTTT.

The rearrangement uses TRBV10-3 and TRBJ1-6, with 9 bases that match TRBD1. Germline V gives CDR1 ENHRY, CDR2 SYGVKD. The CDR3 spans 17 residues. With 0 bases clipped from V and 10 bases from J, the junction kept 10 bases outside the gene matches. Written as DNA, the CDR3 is TGTGCCATCAGTGAGTCGATGGGACAGGGAAATCGCTCACCCCTCCACTTT. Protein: CAISESMGQGNRSPLHF.

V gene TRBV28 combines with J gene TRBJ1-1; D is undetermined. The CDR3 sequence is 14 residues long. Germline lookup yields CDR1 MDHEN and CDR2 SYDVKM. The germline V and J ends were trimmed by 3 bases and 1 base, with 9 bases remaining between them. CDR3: CASSFQVRNTEAFF. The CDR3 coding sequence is TGTGCCAGCAGTTTTCAAGTAAGGAACACTGAAGCTTTCTTT.

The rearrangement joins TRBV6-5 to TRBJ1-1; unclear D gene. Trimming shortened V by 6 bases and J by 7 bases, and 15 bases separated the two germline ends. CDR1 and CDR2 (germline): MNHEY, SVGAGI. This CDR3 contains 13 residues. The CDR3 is CASSVHLTGEAFF. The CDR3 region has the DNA TGTGCCAGCAGCGTACACCTTACCGGTGAAGCTTTCTTT.

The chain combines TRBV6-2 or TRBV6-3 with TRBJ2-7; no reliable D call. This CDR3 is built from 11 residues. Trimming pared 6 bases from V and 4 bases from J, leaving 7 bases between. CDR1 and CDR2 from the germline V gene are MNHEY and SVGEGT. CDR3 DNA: TGTGCCAGCAGCCGGCTTTACGAGCAGTACTTC. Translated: CASSRLYEQYF.